This T cell receptor beta chain is drawn from a study of regulatory T cells in long-lasting Graves disease. Turning to the study itself: Treatment with antithyroid drugs for over 5 years, together with positive TSH receptor antibodies, meant persistent Graves' disease.

The sample's time point: persistent/refractory GD, antithyroid drugs over 5 years with positive TRAb. Preparation of the TCR library used RNA extracted from PBMCs. EDTA tubes collected 7.5 to 9.5 milliliters of peripheral blood. Trimming removed 7 bases from V and 3 bases from J; junction bases left unmatched: 3. The CDR3 loop spans 12 amino acids. CDR1 and CDR2 from the germline V gene are SQVTM and ANQGSEA. In this sample, this clonotype turned up many times. Investigators prepared the TCR beta libraries by applying iRepertoire HTBI primers and Arm-PCR of CDR3 regions. TCRdb processed the multiplex PCR reads anew with MiXCR; each CDR3 protein has one entry. The sample lists 400,000 or so distinct CDR3 sequences, 23% occurring once.

The material sequenced was peripheral blood mononuclear cells (PBMCs), taken when the disease was refractory, from a patient treated with antithyroid drugs. The chain combines TRBV29-1 with TRBJ1-1, with 9 nucleotides matching TRBD1. The sequence derives from a female donor with Graves disease. The CDR3 region has the DNA TGCAGCGGGAGGACAGGGGACACTGAAGCTTTCTTT. This gives the protein CSGRTGDTEAFF.